This T cell receptor (beta chain) was recorded in a study of patients and donors after allogeneic stem cell transplantation. V lost 8 bases and J lost 3; bases outside the gene matches: 7. This CDR3 has 14 residues. TCRdb redid the calling of the RT-PCR reads with MiXCR, one entry per CDR3 protein. The sample yields over 400,000 distinct CDR3 sequences, 16% seen once. This clonotype has more than one count but fewer than ten. The TCR sequence derives from a human donor who was either an allogeneic HSCT recipient or a stem cell or donor lymphocyte infusion donor (not recorded which). It is not recorded whose cells these are; they may come from a transplant donor. The chain has TRBV12-3 or TRBV12-4 and TRBJ1-5, with 7 bases matching TRBD1. The sample consisted of blood, either unsorted or a sorted T cell fraction (not recorded which). CDR3 sequence reads: CASGRDSFNQPQHF. The CDR3 DNA is TGTGCCAGCGGAAGGGACAGCTTCAATCAGCCCCAGCATTTT.